A single sample is the source of the 27 T cell receptor beta chains below, sequenced in a study of cytomegalovirus exposure and HLA in healthy donors. PCR involved 60 Vbeta and 13 Jbeta primers. Assay: immunoSEQ multiplex PCR; the TCRdb copy retains only in-frame clones and omits some. Of under 95,000 clones in the sample, 60% to 85% were seen once. Sample: PBMCs. Receptor source: a male donor in good health and CMV-seronegative.

This sequence joins TRBV14 and TRBJ1-1, with D perhaps TRBD1 (6 bases). V was cut by 1 base and J by 4 bases, with 13 bases left in between. Germline loops: CDR1 SGHDN, CDR2 FVKESK. The CDR3 is 15 residues long. CDR3 sequence reads: CASSQAQQGGTEAFF. In DNA, the CDR3 is TGTGCCAGCAGCCAAGCCCAACAGGGTGGCACTGAAGCTTTCTTT.

The rearrangement uses TRBV6-1 and TRBJ2-1, with TRBD2 matching 9 bases. The CDR3 runs 15 residues. The trim removed 6 bases at V and 9 bases at J, leaving 12 bases unmatched. Looked up from germline, CDR1 is MNHNS and CDR2 is SASEGT. CDR3 loop: CASSPTAGGRGEQFF. In DNA form, the CDR3 reads TGTGCCAGCAGCCCCACAGCGGGAGGCCGGGGTGAGCAGTTCTTC.

This chain uses TRBV7-2 with TRBJ2-6, with D possibly TRBD2 on 7 matching bases. CDR3 length: 18 amino acids. Germline V gene sequence: CDR1 SGHTA, CDR2 FQGNSA. The V end was cut by 5 bases, the J end by 4 bases, with 21 bases between. This CDR3 reads CASSPPGGALLGANVLTF. The CDR3 DNA follows: TGTGCCAGCAGCCCCCCGGGGGGCGCATTGTTAGGGGCCAACGTCCTGACTTTC.

The J gene is TRBJ1-1, the V gene TRBV5-1; 8 bases are a match to TRBD1. The length of the CDR3 is 15 residues. Trimming at V came to 4 bases and at J to 3 bases, leaving 8 bases not matched to a gene. Germline V gene lookup returns CDR1 SGHRS and CDR2 YFSETQ. The DNA for the CDR3 is TGCGCCAGCAGCCCGTCAGGACAGGGCCACACTGAAGCTTTCTTT. It codes for CASSPSGQGHTEAFF.

V and J are TRBV30 and TRBJ1-2; TRBD1 agrees at 9 bases. CDR1 and CDR2 from the germline V gene are GTSNPN and SVGIG (reference sequence). The trim removed 5 bases at V and 6 bases at J, leaving 10 bases unmatched. This CDR3 has 14 amino acids. DNA of the CDR3: TGTGCCTGGCATTCATACAGGGGGCGGAATGGCTACACCTTC. Protein product: CAWHSYRGRNGYTF.

The V call is TRBV2, the J call TRBJ2-3; D is perhaps TRBD1 (7 bases). The V end lost 8 bases, the J end lost 8 bases, and 14 bases lay between the germline ends. Per the germline V gene, CDR1 is SNHLY and CDR2 is FYNNEI. The CDR3 is 12 amino acids. CDR3 sequence: CASGTVGGTQYF. The CDR3 DNA reads TGTGCCAGCGGGACAGTCGGGGGTACGCAGTATTTT.

The rearrangement uses TRBV5-4 and TRBJ2-3, with 8 bases that match TRBD2. The germline CDR1 and CDR2 sequences are SGHNT and YYREEE (reference sequence). V lost 4 bases, J lost 0 bases, and 4 bases stayed unmatched. The length of the CDR3 is 15 residues. In nucleotides, the CDR3 is TGTGCCAGCAGCCTGACTAGCGAAAGCACAGATACGCAGTATTTT. Amino acids: CASSLTSESTDTQYF.

The chain joins TRBV7-8 to TRBJ1-2, with D possibly being TRBD1 (5 bases). Germline loops: CDR1 SGHVS, CDR2 FQNEAQ. The CDR3 spans 16 residues. Between the trimmed V and J ends, which lost 5 bases and 1 base, there was a span of 17 bases. CDR3 in DNA: TGTGCCAGCAGCACCGCGGGGCGCGGGCTTAACTATGGCTACACCTTC. This translates into CASSTAGRGLNYGYTF.

The genes are TRBV18 and TRBJ2-7; D is uncertain. Germline assignment: CDR1 KGHSH and CDR2 LQKENI. V dropped 2 bases and J dropped 7 bases, with 21 bases sitting between them. The CDR3 is 16 residues long. The CDR3 DNA reads as TGTGCCAGCTCACCAGCCGAGAAGATCTTCGTCGCAGAGCAGTACTTC. Protein sequence: CASSPAEKIFVAEQYF.

This clone has a handful of counts. This chain joins TRBV4-1 and TRBJ1-5, with D hard to call. V gave up 0 bases and J gave up 9 bases, with 9 bases separating them. Germline V lookup: CDR1 MGHRA, CDR2 YSYEKL. The CDR3 is 13 residues long. The CDR3 protein is CASSQDGVWPQHF. DNA of the CDR3: TGCGCCAGCAGCCAAGACGGGGTTTGGCCCCAGCATTTT.

CDR3 sequence reads: CASRVSLSSNQPQHF. The CDR3, as DNA: TGTGCCAGCCGTGTCTCATTGAGTAGCAATCAGCCCCAGCATTTT. This chain links TRBV27 with TRBJ1-5, with D unresolved. The ends were cut back, 8 bases at V and 0 bases at J, with 14 bases in the middle. Germline CDR1 MNHEY, CDR2 SMNVEV (reference sequence). This CDR3 is 15 amino acids long.

This clone appeared once. The V and J genes are TRBV27 and TRBJ2-2; TRBD2 matches 10 bases. CDR1 MNHEY and CDR2 SMNVEV come from the germline V gene (reference sequence). Trimming removed 3 bases from V and 0 bases from J; junction bases left unmatched: 1. This CDR3 contains 16 residues. The CDR3 nucleotides read TGTGCCAGCAGTTTTAGCGGGAGGACGAACACCGGGGAGCTGTTTTTT. Residues: CASSFSGRTNTGELFF.

In this sample, this clone turned up a few times. The chain uses TRBV5-1 and TRBJ1-1, with D hard to call. CDR3 length: 15 residues. The germline V gene has CDR1 SGHRS and CDR2 YFSETQ. V was cut by 4 bases and J by 4 bases, with 17 bases left in between. The CDR3 reads CASSPEGRMSTEAFF. The CDR3 nucleotides read TGCGCCAGCAGCCCCGAGGGTAGGATGAGCACTGAAGCTTTCTTT.

V and J are TRBV30 and TRBJ1-2, with D maybe TRBD1 (6 bases). The CDR3 contains 18 residues. The germline V gene encodes CDR1 GTSNPN and CDR2 SVGIG (reference sequence). Between the trimmed V and J ends, which lost 3 bases and 1 base, there was a span of 24 bases. CDR3 in amino acids: CAWSQSMIRDTDNYGYTF. The CDR3 DNA reads TGTGCCTGGAGCCAATCCATGATCCGGGACACAGATAACTATGGCTACACCTTC.

The chain uses TRBV7-2 and TRBJ2-3, with 7 bases matching TRBD2. Germline V gene data show CDR1 as SGHTA and CDR2 as FQGNSA. After removal of 1 base from V and 1 base from J, the junction contained 11 bases not matched to a gene. The CDR3 spans 18 residues. Here the CDR3 reads CASSLGGGDFFGTDTQYF. In DNA form, the CDR3 reads TGTGCCAGCAGCTTAGGGGGGGGAGACTTCTTCGGCACAGATACGCAGTATTTT.

This clone was seen once. The J gene is TRBJ2-1, the V gene TRBV4-3, with 9 bases that match TRBD1. This CDR3 is 15 amino acids long. The V gene end was trimmed by 8 bases and the J gene end by 3 bases; junction bases not matched to a gene: 8. CDR1 LGHNA and CDR2 YSLEER come from the germline V gene. The chain's CDR3 is CASQAGTGSYNEQFF. CDR3 DNA sequence: TGCGCCAGCCAGGCGGGGACAGGGAGCTACAATGAGCAGTTCTTC.

The rearrangement joins TRBV29-1 to TRBJ1-2; 9 bases line up with TRBD1. Germline lookup yields CDR1 SQVTM and CDR2 ANQGSEA. The CDR3 length is 12 residues. The CDR3 nucleotides read TGCAGTGCTACAGGGGGCTCGGATGGCTACACCTTC. This encodes CSATGGSDGYTF.

This chain uses TRBV28 with TRBJ2-5, with a possible D match to TRBD2 (6 bases). The J call could be wrong; TRBJ2-7 is a better fit for the DNA end. Germline V gene data show CDR1 as MDHEN and CDR2 as SYDVKM. CDR3 length equals 13 residues. Here the CDR3 reads CASSLRGSYEQYF. CDR3 DNA sequence: TGTGCCAGCAGTTTGCGGGGATCCTACGAGCAGTACTTC.

V and J are TRBV18 and TRBJ2-7, with 8 bases that match TRBD2. CDR3 length: 14 residues. Germline assignment: CDR1 KGHSH and CDR2 LQKENI. The J segment lost 6 bases and the V segment lost 2 bases, leaving 6 bases of the junction unmatched. CDR3 sequence reads: CASSPGAGVREQYF. The CDR3 coding sequence is TGTGCCAGCTCACCAGGAGCGGGAGTTCGCGAGCAGTACTTC.

This chain uses TRBV6-1 with TRBJ1-2; 8 bases agree with TRBD1. Germline values: CDR1 MNHNS, CDR2 SASEGT. This CDR3 comprises 15 residues. The V gene end was trimmed by 3 bases and the J gene end by 4 bases; junction bases not matched to a gene: 7. CDR3 DNA: TGTGCCAGCAGTGAGTCCGGACAGGGTAGCTATGGCTACACCTTC. It specifies CASSESGQGSYGYTF.

This chain uses TRBV28 with TRBJ2-3, with D possibly TRBD1 on 6 matching bases. Trimming took off 5 bases at V and 1 base at J, with 13 bases between the two ends. The CDR3 extends over 15 amino acids. CDR1 and CDR2 from the germline V gene are MDHEN and SYDVKM. Written as DNA, the CDR3 is TGTGCCAGCAGTCCCCAGGGGCGTGGCACAGATACGCAGTATTTT. This codes for CASSPQGRGTDTQYF.

The V and J genes are TRBV30 and TRBJ2-3; weak D call: TRBD2 (5 bases). The CDR3 runs 14 residues. Germline assignment: CDR1 GTSNPN and CDR2 SVGIG (reference sequence). V shed 2 bases and J shed 4 bases, with 13 bases lying between them. The chain's CDR3 is CAWSPASGADTQYF. The CDR3 nucleotides read TGTGCCTGGAGTCCGGCCTCCGGGGCAGATACGCAGTATTTT. The whole variable domain, remainder taken from reference TRBV30 and TRBJ2-3, is SQTIHQWPATLVQPVGSPLSLECTVEGTSNPNLYWYRQAAGRGLQLLFYSVGIGQISSEVPQNLSASRPQDRQFILSSKKLLLSDSGFYLCAWSPASGADTQYFGPGTRLTVL.

The genes are TRBV2 and TRBJ2-1, with 9 bases aligning to TRBD2. The germline gives CDR1 SNHLY, CDR2 FYNNEI. The CDR3 covers 14 residues. V shed 5 bases and J 8 bases; nucleotides not matched to a gene: 7. CDR3 residues: CASSRRGGIYEQFF. CDR3 DNA sequence: TGTGCCAGCAGTAGGCGGGGGGGCATTTATGAGCAGTTCTTC.

V gene TRBV27 combines with J gene TRBJ1-1; D is possibly TRBD1 (6 bases). Per the germline V gene, CDR1 is MNHEY and CDR2 is SMNVEV (reference sequence). The V end lost 3 bases, the J end lost 0 bases, and 11 bases lay between the germline ends. The CDR3 sequence is 15 residues long. The CDR3 is CASSFGQLMNTEAFF. As DNA, the CDR3 is TGTGCCAGCAGTTTTGGACAGCTAATGAACACTGAAGCTTTCTTT.

The chain is built from TRBV11-2 and TRBJ1-2; D is possibly TRBD1 (5 bases). In germline, CDR1 is SGHAT, CDR2 FQNNGV. CDR3 length: 15 residues. V was pared by 1 base and J by 2 bases, with 11 bases between. This chain's CDR3 is CASSLGQSWNYGYTF. As DNA, the CDR3 is TGTGCCAGCAGCTTAGGACAGTCTTGGAACTATGGCTACACCTTC. The whole variable domain, filled in from reference TRBV11-2 and TRBJ1-2, reads EAGVAQSPRYKIIEKRQSVAFWCNPISGHATLYWYQQILGQGPKLLIQFQNNGVVDDSQLPKDRFSAERLKGVDSTLKIQPAKLEDSAVYLCASSLGQSWNYGYTFGSGTRLTVV.

This clone was seen only once. The CDR3: CASSLFDRGYGNTIYF. CDR3 in DNA: TGTGCCAGCAGCTTGTTCGACAGGGGGTACGGAAACACCATATATTTT. V and J are TRBV5-6 and TRBJ1-3; 9 nucleotides line up with TRBD1. V lost 1 base and J lost 4; bases outside the gene matches: 6. CDR1 SGHDT and CDR2 YYEEEE come from the germline V gene. The CDR3 contains 16 residues.

CDR3: CASGGQGTTEQFF. The CDR3 DNA follows: TGTGCCAGCGGGGGACAGGGCACGACTGAGCAGTTCTTC. The rearrangement joins TRBV2 to TRBJ2-1; TRBD1 agrees at 9 bases. This CDR3 comprises 13 residues. Unmatched junction bases numbered 8, after V lost 8 bases and J lost 9 bases. The germline gives CDR1 SNHLY, CDR2 FYNNEI.